The sequence of this TCR beta chain was determined in a study of shared clonotypes between healthy human individuals. Study as a whole: Donor ages ranged 18 to 49 years: two women, a few men. Broader study findings: Clonotype sharing across several donors was observed for 4.5% to 6.5% of naive CD4 clonotypes.

Details on this clone: The antigen remains unidentified.

The CDR3 length is 15 residues. Per germline, CDR1 MNHEY and CDR2 SMNVEV (reference sequence). V lost 5 bases, J lost 6 bases, and 16 bases lay in between. Genomic DNA belonging to each subset was distributed in equal measure over several immunoSEQ plates. Per sorted-subset replicate PCR, input was approximately 0.2 ug DNA, representing tens of thousands of T cell genomes. Sequencing was performed with immunoSEQ multiplex PCR; in TCRdb, only in-frame clones are kept and a portion is missing. The sample holds around 990,000 clones, 70% to 85% seen once. The chain joins TRBV27 to TRBJ2-2; no reliable D call. Specimen: memory CD4+ T cells from PBMCs. The subset is: CD45RA-negative fraction. This TCR was sampled from a man between 18 and 29 years old in good health. Some clones in this sample may be carry-over from other donors' samples. CDR3 bases: TGTGCCAGCAGTCCTAGAGTGGGCTCGTCCGGGGAGCTGTTTTTT. Protein product: CASSPRVGSSGELFF.